This T cell receptor (beta chain) was sequenced in a study of cytomegalovirus exposure and HLA in healthy donors. The trim removed 3 bases at V and 5 bases at J, leaving 4 bases unmatched. This CDR3 comprises 15 residues. Per germline, CDR1 SGHRS and CDR2 YFSETQ. A remark on this clone: Its antigen is not known.

The study ran its PCR with 60 Vbeta and 13 Jbeta primers. Using immunoSEQ multiplex PCR, the repertoire was profiled, and TCRdb retains in-frame clones only, with some absent. The data contain 130,000 to 150,000 clones, roughly four fifths of them seen just once; the ten biggest clones take up approximately 6%. Study outcomes and limitations: Further analysis was carried out later, and it showed several of the most significant clusters appearing linked to common viral pathogens. Presence/absence analyses rested on an assumption that sequencing depth was roughly uniform across donors. Later findings reportedly placed an Asian-associated ancestry cluster below the roughly 660-donor mean for N-insertions. Whilst most TCR sequences proved rare, a subset of public TCRs occurred across many donors.

What was sequenced was PBMCs. The clonotype comes from a young man in good health and CMV-seropositive. This chain joins TRBV5-1 and TRBJ2-2; TRBD2 aligns across 10 bases. CDR3 coding DNA: TGCGCCAGCAGCTCAGCGGGAGGGCGGACCGGGGAGCTGTTTTTT. It is translated as CASSSAGGRTGELFF.